The rows below give T cell receptor beta chains drawn from one sample of a study of CD8+CD57+ T cells in acquired aplastic anemia. TCRdb fed the reads into MiXCR, producing one record per CDR3 protein. The sample shows about 160,000 distinct CDR3 sequences, 71% of them seen only once. The sequenced sample was sorted CD4+, CD8+, or CD8+CD57+ T cells (not recorded which) from PBMCs. The receptor source for this set is a human donor with aplastic anemia. The CDR3 runs from the conserved cysteine through the conserved F or W. The D gene is left open where the match is weak. Size is stated for part of the rows, as once, few or many counts, or as a class when the clone is expanded.

j_call d_call clone_size v_call cdr3_aa cdr3_nt
TRBJ2-2 TRBD2 NA TRBV9 CASSPQALAGVTGELFF TGTGCCAGCAGCCCCCAAGCGCTAGCGGGGGTTACCGGGGAGCTGTTTTTT
TRBJ1-1 NA NA TRBV5-1 CASSVGPLNTEAFF TGCGCCAGCAGCGTGGGACCACTGAACACTGAAGCTTTCTTT
TRBJ2-1 NA NA TRBV25-1 CASSEYGGWEQFF TGTGCCAGCAGTGAATATGGCGGCTGGGAGCAGTTCTTC
TRBJ2-7 TRBD2 NA TRBV7-8 CASSLGRSSGIYEQYF TGTGCCAGCAGCTTAGGGCGGTCTAGCGGCATCTACGAGCAGTACTTC
TRBJ1-6 NA NA TRBV24-1 CATDSRNSPLHF TGTGCCACGGACAGTCGAAATTCACCCCTCCACTTT
TRBJ2-7 TRBD1 NA TRBV19 CASSMDPGQGASEQYF TGTGCCAGTAGTATGGACCCGGGACAGGGGGCGTCCGAGCAGTACTTC
TRBJ2-7 TRBD2 NA TRBV5-4 CASSFLGGTTTEYF TGTGCCAGCAGCTTCCTGGGGGGGACTACGACGGAGTACTTC
TRBJ1-2 NA many TRBV24-1 CATRGTQTNYGYTF TGTGCCACCAGGGGGACACAGACTAACTATGGCTACACCTTC
TRBJ1-2 TRBD1 few TRBV20-1 CSARGLSGTGGGYGYTF TGCAGTGCTAGAGGTCTCTCAGGGACAGGGGGCGGGTATGGCTACACCTTC
TRBJ2-3 TRBD1 many TRBV6-4 CASRDRGDTDTQYF TGTGCCAGCAGAGACAGGGGGGACACAGATACGCAGTATTTT
TRBJ2-2 NA NA TRBV20-1 CSASPGGELFF TGCAGTGCCAGTCCTGGCGGGGAGCTGTTTTTT
TRBJ1-6 TRBD1 once TRBV19 CACRQGHSPLHF TGTGCCTGTCGACAGGGGCATTCACCCCTCCACTTT
TRBJ2-7 TRBD1 NA TRBV29-1 CSVAKGQGDYEQYF TGCAGCGTTGCGAAGGGACAGGGAGACTACGAGCAGTACTTC
TRBJ2-3 TRBD2 few TRBV7-3 CASSLMAGGTDTQYF TGTGCCAGCAGCCTAATGGCGGGGGGGACAGATACGCAGTATTTT
TRBJ2-5 TRBD2 once TRBV7-7 CASSLAGFGETQYF TGTGCTAGCAGCTTAGCGGGGTTTGGAGAGACCCAGTACTTC
TRBJ1-1 NA NA TRBV9 CASSGQTGLNTEAFF TGTGCCAGCAGCGGCCAGACAGGATTGAACACTGAAGCTTTCTTT
TRBJ2-2 NA NA TRBV12-3/TRBV12-4 CASSTRPTGELFF TGTGCCAGCAGTACCCGGCCGACCGGGGAGCTGTTTTTT
TRBJ2-1 NA NA TRBV5-1 CASTQGRYNEQFF TGCGCAAGCACGCAGGGTCGTTACAATGAGCAGTTCTTC
TRBJ2-5 TRBD1 once TRBV12-3/TRBV12-4 CASSTWDRMRSQYF TGTGCCAGCAGTACCTGGGACAGGATGCGTTCCCAGTACTTC
TRBJ2-7 TRBD1 NA TRBV12-3/TRBV12-4 CASSIPGTGHYEQYF TGTGCCAGCAGTATTCCCGGGACAGGGCACTACGAGCAGTACTTC
TRBJ2-5 NA few TRBV7-7 CASSPSAQETQYF TGTGCCAGCAGCCCCAGCGCGCAAGAGACCCAGTACTTC
TRBJ1-2 TRBD1 NA TRBV20-1 CSATGQGDRGYTF TGCAGTGCTACTGGACAGGGTGATAGGGGCTACACCTTC
TRBJ1-1 NA few TRBV12-3/TRBV12-4 CASSAGQVNTEAFF TGTGCCAGCAGTGCTGGACAAGTGAACACTGAAGCTTTCTTT
TRBJ2-1 NA NA TRBV7-9 CASSLDVWGSYNEQFF TGTGCCAGCAGCTTAGATGTATGGGGCTCCTACAATGAGCAGTTCTTC
TRBJ2-7 TRBD1 NA TRBV7-2 CASSLGTGIGLEQYF TGTGCCAGCAGCTTAGGGACAGGGATAGGTCTCGAGCAGTACTTC
TRBJ1-3 TRBD1 once TRBV4-3 CASSQARGAGNTIYF TGCGCCAGCAGCCAAGCCAGGGGGGCTGGAAACACCATATATTTT
TRBJ2-1 TRBD2 many TRBV6-4 CASSDGLAGDYNEQFF TGTGCCAGCAGTGATGGACTAGCGGGCGACTACAATGAGCAGTTCTTC
TRBJ2-3 TRBD2 few TRBV7-2 CASSLSREVTDTQYF TGTGCCAGCAGCTTAAGTCGGGAGGTCACAGATACGCAGTATTTT
TRBJ2-5 TRBD1 NA TRBV10-3 CAIRGTVQETQYF TGTGCCATCAGGGGGACAGTCCAAGAGACCCAGTACTTC
TRBJ2-7 TRBD2 NA TRBV20-1 CSANPGLGYEQYF TGCAGTGCAAACCCGGGACTAGGCTACGAGCAGTACTTC
TRBJ1-1 NA NA TRBV7-9 CASSIISGDKNTEAFF TGTGCCAGCAGCATTATCTCGGGGGACAAGAACACTGAAGCTTTCTTT
TRBJ1-5 TRBD1 NA TRBV6-5 CASNRQGQWADQPQHF TGTGCCAGCAATCGACAGGGACAATGGGCCGATCAGCCCCAGCATTTT
TRBJ2-3 NA many TRBV12-5 CASGLTDTQYF TGTGCTAGTGGACTCACAGATACGCAGTATTTT
TRBJ1-6 NA NA TRBV11-2 CASSPPDSGSPLHF TGTGCCAGCAGCCCGCCGGACAGCGGTTCACCCCTCCACTTT
TRBJ1-1 NA NA TRBV28 CASSFVQAVPEAFF TGTGCCAGCAGTTTCGTGCAGGCAGTCCCTGAAGCTTTCTTT
TRBJ1-2 NA NA TRBV7-8 CASSLGPLGGNYGYTF TGTGCCAGCAGCCTTGGACCCCTTGGGGGTAACTATGGCTACACCTTC
TRBJ1-6 NA NA TRBV27 CASSLHQGKSPLHF TGTGCCAGCAGTTTACATCAGGGCAAGTCACCCCTCCACTTT
TRBJ1-5 NA NA TRBV19 CASSNHGWGGGNQPQHF TGTGCCAGTAGTAATCACGGGTGGGGAGGAGGCAATCAGCCCCAGCATTTT
TRBJ2-7 TRBD2 NA TRBV7-2 CASSWAAGGAYEQYF TGTGCCAGCAGCTGGGCTGCGGGAGGGGCCTACGAGCAGTACTTC
TRBJ2-5 NA NA TRBV5-1 CASSPSPGQQETQYF TGCGCCAGCAGCCCGAGCCCGGGTCAACAAGAGACCCAGTACTTC
TRBJ2-7 TRBD1 NA TRBV11-1 CASSGTGTDYEQYF TGTGCCAGCAGTGGGACCGGGACAGACTACGAGCAGTACTTC
TRBJ2-1 NA NA TRBV24-1 CATSDPATGRYNEQFF TGTGCCACCAGTGATCCCGCGACTGGGAGGTACAATGAGCAGTTCTTC
TRBJ1-1 NA few TRBV15 CATSRDRTRSNTEAFF TGTGCCACCAGCAGAGACAGGACGCGGTCGAACACTGAAGCTTTCTTT
TRBJ2-1 TRBD1 few TRBV12-3/TRBV12-4 CASSPERQGQLYNEQFF TGTGCCAGCAGTCCAGAAAGACAGGGGCAGCTTTACAATGAGCAGTTCTTC
TRBJ2-5 NA NA TRBV6-2/TRBV6-3 CASSYRPAMGETQYF TGTGCCAGCAGTTACCGACCAGCAATGGGAGAGACCCAGTACTTC
TRBJ2-7 TRBD2 NA TRBV20-1 CSARVGGGGTYEQYF TGCAGTGCTAGAGTGGGGGGGGGAGGGACCTACGAGCAGTACTTC
TRBJ2-2 NA many TRBV19 CASSIAAVGELFF TGTGCCAGTAGTATTGCAGCCGTCGGGGAGCTGTTTTTT
TRBJ2-3 NA few TRBV7-3 CASSSGTDTQYF TGTGCCAGCAGCTCCGGTACAGATACGCAGTATTTT
TRBJ2-7 NA NA TRBV19 CASSMGIDSYEQYF TGTGCCAGTAGTATGGGGATCGACTCCTACGAGCAGTACTTC